This T cell receptor beta chain stems from a study of cytomegalovirus exposure and HLA in healthy donors. General study points: In vitro checks showed that three CMV-associated chains really do target CMV antigens. Among donors in an Asian-associated ancestry cluster, a later analysis reportedly found fewer N-insertions than the roughly 700-donor mean. Links to common viral pathogens appeared, in a later analysis, for several of the most significant clusters.

As regards this clone: What it binds is not known.

With V trimmed by 1 base and J by 1 base, 4 bases remained unmatched. Germline lookup yields CDR1 SGHNT and CDR2 YYREEE (reference sequence). The CDR3 is 16 amino acids. Use of 60 Vbeta and 13 Jbeta primers characterized the PCR. Profiled with immunoSEQ multiplex PCR; TCRdb holds only in-frame clones, not every one. The sample lists approximately 110,000 clones, roughly 85% occurring once. The material sequenced was PBMCs. The V and J genes are TRBV5-4 and TRBJ2-3, with 9 bases lining up with TRBD2. The TCR sequence derives from a woman in her thirties or forties in good health and CMV-seronegative. CDR3 amino acids: CASSLRVAGGTDTQYF. The CDR3 DNA sequence: TGTGCCAGCAGCTTGAGGGTAGCGGGGGGCACAGATACGCAGTATTTT. Full variable domain (outside the CDR3, taken from reference TRBV5-4 and TRBJ2-3): ETGVTQSPTHLIKTRGQQVTLRCSSQSGHNTVSWYQQALGQGPQFIFQYYREEENGRGNFPPRFSGLQFPNYSSELNVNALELDDSALYLCASSLRVAGGTDTQYFGPGTRLTVL.